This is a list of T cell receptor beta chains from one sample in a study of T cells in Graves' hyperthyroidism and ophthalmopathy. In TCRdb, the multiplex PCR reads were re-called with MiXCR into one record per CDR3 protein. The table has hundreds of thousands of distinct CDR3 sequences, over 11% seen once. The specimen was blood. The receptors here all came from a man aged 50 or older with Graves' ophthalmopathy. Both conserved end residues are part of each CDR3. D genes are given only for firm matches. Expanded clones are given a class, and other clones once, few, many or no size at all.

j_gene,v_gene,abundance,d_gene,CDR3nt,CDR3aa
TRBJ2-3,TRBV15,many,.,TGTGCCACCAGCAGGCTAAGGGATGGGGCAGATACGCAGTATTTT,CATSRLRDGADTQYF
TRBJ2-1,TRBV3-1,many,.,TGTGCCAGCAGCAGGGAAGCAGGGAGAGGTTACAATGAGCAGTTCTTC,CASSREAGRGYNEQFF
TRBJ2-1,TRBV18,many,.,TGTGCCAGCTCCCGTGACTACGGCGAGCAGTTCTTC,CASSRDYGEQFF
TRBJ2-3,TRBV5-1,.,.,TGCGCCAGCAGCCCCAATCTAGGGGACACAGATACGCAGTATTTT,CASSPNLGDTDTQYF
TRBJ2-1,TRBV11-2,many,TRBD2,TGTGCCAGCAGCCCCCTAACCAGCGGGAGGATCAATGAGCAGTTCTTC,CASSPLTSGRINEQFF
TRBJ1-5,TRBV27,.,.,TGTGCCAGCAGTTTTGGGGGGCAAAGCAATCAGCCCCAGCATTTT,CASSFGGQSNQPQHF
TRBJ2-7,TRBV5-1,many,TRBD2,TGCGCCAGCAGCGAGACTAGCGGTCTAGTTCACGAGCAGTACTTC,CASSETSGLVHEQYF
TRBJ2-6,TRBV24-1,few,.,TGTGCCACCAGTGATGTGGGGGGGCGAGGTGGGGCCAACGTCCTGACTTTC,CATSDVGGRGGANVLTF
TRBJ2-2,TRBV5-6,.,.,TGTGCCAGCAGAGGGGACACCTGGAACGCCGGGGAGCTGTTTTTT,CASRGDTWNAGELFF
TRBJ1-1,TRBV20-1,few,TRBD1,TGCAGTGTTTTGATCACAGGGGTCCTAAACACTGAAGCTTTCTTT,CSVLITGVLNTEAFF
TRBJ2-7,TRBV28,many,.,TGTGCCAGCGCCGAACCCCCCTCCTACGAGCAGTACTTC,CASAEPPSYEQYF
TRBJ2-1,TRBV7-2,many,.,TGTGCCAGCAGCTCCCCGGGGCCCTACAATGAGCAGTTCTTC,CASSSPGPYNEQFF
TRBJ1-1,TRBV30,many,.,TGTGCCTCCCTGCCCCACACTGAAGCTTTCTTT,CASLPHTEAFF
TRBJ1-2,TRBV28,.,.,TGTGCTAGCCCGGGACTGAACTATGGCTACACCTTC,CASPGLNYGYTF
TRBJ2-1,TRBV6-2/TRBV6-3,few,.,TGTGCCAGCAGTTCCGAGACTCGAGGGGGTGAGCAGTTCTTC,CASSSETRGGEQFF
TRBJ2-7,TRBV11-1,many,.,TGTGCCAGCAGCTTACTGGGACTCCTCTCCTACGAGCAGTACTTC,CASSLLGLLSYEQYF
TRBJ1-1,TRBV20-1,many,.,TGCAGTGCCACGCACGGGGGCGAAGCTTTCTTT,CSATHGGEAFF
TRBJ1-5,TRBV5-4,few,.,TGTGCCAGCAGCGCGGGACCGAATAGCAATCAGCCCCAGCATTTT,CASSAGPNSNQPQHF
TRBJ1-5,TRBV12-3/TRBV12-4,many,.,TGTGCCAGCAGTTTCAGAAGGACAGCTGGTCAGCCCCAGCATTTT,CASSFRRTAGQPQHF
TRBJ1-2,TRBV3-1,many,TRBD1,TGTGCCAGCAGCCAAGGGACAGGAGACTATGGCTACACCTTC,CASSQGTGDYGYTF
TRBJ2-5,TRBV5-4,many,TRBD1,TGTGCCAGCAGCCGATCGACAGGGGCGTCGGAGACCCAGTACTTC,CASSRSTGASETQYF
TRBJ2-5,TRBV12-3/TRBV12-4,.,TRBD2,TGTGCCAGCAGTTTAGGATTAGCGGGAGTTATAGAGACCCAGTACTTC,CASSLGLAGVIETQYF
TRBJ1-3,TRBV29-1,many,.,TGCAGCGGACTGGGTAACTCTGGAAACACCATATATTTT,CSGLGNSGNTIYF
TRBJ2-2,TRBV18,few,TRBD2,TGTGCCAGCTCACCACGAGACATAAGCGGGAGTTCTAACACCGGGGAGCTGTTTTTT,CASSPRDISGSSNTGELFF
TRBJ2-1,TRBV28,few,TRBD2,TGTGCCAGCCTGGGAGCGGGAGGCAATCACAATGAGCAGTTCTTC,CASLGAGGNHNEQFF
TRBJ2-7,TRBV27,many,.,TGTGCCAGCAGTTTGGGGCCGACCTACTACGAGCAGTACTTC,CASSLGPTYYEQYF
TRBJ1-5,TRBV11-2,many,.,TGTGCCAGCAGCTTAGGAGGAGGGCAGCCCCAGCATTTT,CASSLGGGQPQHF
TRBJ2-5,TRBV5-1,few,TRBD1,TGCGCCAGCAGCAATGGACAGGGTCGCGAGACCCAGTACTTC,CASSNGQGRETQYF
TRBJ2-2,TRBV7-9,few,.,TGTGCCAGCAGCTTATTCCGTGGGGTGGACACCGGGGAGCTGTTTTTT,CASSLFRGVDTGELFF
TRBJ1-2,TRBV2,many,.,TGTGCCAGCAGGGTGCAGGGCTATGGCTACACCTTC,CASRVQGYGYTF
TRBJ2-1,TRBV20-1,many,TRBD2,TGCAGTGCTAGAGATGGGGCGGGAGGCAATGAGCAGTTCTTC,CSARDGAGGNEQFF
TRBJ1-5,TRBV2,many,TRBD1,TGTGCCAGCAGTGGTAGTAACAGGGGTTATAGCAATCAGCCCCAGCATTTT,CASSGSNRGYSNQPQHF
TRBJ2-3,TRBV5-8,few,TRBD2,TGTGCCAGCAGCCTTGCTAGCGGATACACAGATACGCAGTATTTT,CASSLASGYTDTQYF
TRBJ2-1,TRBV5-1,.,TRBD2,TGCGCCAGCAGCCTCGGACTAGCGGGGTCGGCTGAGCAGTTCTTC,CASSLGLAGSAEQFF
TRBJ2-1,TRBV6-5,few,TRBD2,TGTGCCAGCAGTTACCCGGCTAGCGGGAGCTCTGAGCAGTTCTTC,CASSYPASGSSEQFF
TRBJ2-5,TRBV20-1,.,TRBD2,TGCAGTGCTACACAGGGACTAGCGGGAGGAGAGACCCAGTACTTC,CSATQGLAGGETQYF
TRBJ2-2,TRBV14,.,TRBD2,TGTGCCAGCAGCCAAGTCGGGCTAGCGGGACGGGAGCTGTTTTTT,CASSQVGLAGRELFF
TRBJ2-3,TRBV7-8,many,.,TGTGCCAGCAGCTCGAACTTAGCGGTCCCAGATACGCAGTATTTT,CASSSNLAVPDTQYF
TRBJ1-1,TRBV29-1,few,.,TGCAGCGTTGAAGATCGTCGGCTTTCGGGTACTGAAGCTTTCTTT,CSVEDRRLSGTEAFF
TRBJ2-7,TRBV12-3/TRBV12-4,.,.,TGTGCCAGCACTATAGACTATTCCGAGCAGTACTTC,CASTIDYSEQYF
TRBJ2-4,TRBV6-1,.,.,TGTGCCAGCAGTAACGGGGGACTAGCCAAAAACATTCAGTACTTC,CASSNGGLAKNIQYF
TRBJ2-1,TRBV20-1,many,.,TGCAGTGCGCGGGCTAGCCATCCTTGGGAGCAGTTCTTC,CSARASHPWEQFF
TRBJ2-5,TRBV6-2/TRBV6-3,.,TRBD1,TGTGCCAGCAGTTACGCGGGACAGGGGCCGGAGACCCAGTACTTC,CASSYAGQGPETQYF
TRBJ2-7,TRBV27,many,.,TGTGCCAGCAGTTTTCGGGGTGGGGGCGGATACGAGCAGTACTTC,CASSFRGGGGYEQYF
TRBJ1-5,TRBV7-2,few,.,TGTGCCAGCAGCTTAGTTGACCGGCCGTGGGATCAGCCCCAGCATTTT,CASSLVDRPWDQPQHF
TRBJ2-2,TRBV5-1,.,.,TGCGCCAGCAGCTTGCCGCAGACCGGGGAGCTGTTTTTT,CASSLPQTGELFF
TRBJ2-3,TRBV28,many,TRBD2,TGTGCCAGCAGTTCTTATCGGACTAGGCGGGGCACAGATACGCAGTATTTT,CASSSYRTRRGTDTQYF
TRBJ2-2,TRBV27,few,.,TGTGCCAGCAGTTATCGATGGTATGGGTGGGAGCTGTTTTTT,CASSYRWYGWELFF
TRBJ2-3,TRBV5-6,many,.,TGTGCCAGCAGCCCTGGACCACGCACAGATACGCAGTATTTT,CASSPGPRTDTQYF
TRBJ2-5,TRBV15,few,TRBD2,TGTGCCACCAGCGGCAGACTAGCTCATGGAGTAGGGACCCAGTACTTC,CATSGRLAHGVGTQYF
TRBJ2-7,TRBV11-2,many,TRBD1,TGTGCCAGCAGCTTGGTGATACAGGGGGGTATCTCCTACGAGCAGTACTTC,CASSLVIQGGISYEQYF
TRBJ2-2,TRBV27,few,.,TGTGCCAGCAGTTTATCGATCGTGAACACCGGGGAGCTGTTTTTT,CASSLSIVNTGELFF